This T cell receptor (beta chain) was sequenced during a study of cytomegalovirus exposure and HLA in healthy donors. Both 60 Vbeta primers and 13 Jbeta primers went into the PCR. The data were produced by immunoSEQ multiplex PCR, yet TCRdb's version contains in-frame clones alone and is incomplete. Among about 59,000 clones, roughly 80% were seen once, and the ten largest hold over 1.5%. Study observations and caveats: Follow-up analysis later connected one missense variant in DCLRE1C with trimming of TCR beta V- and J-genes. Immune exposure data for these donors was limited to CMV serostatus. In all likelihood, a cluster of highly shared sequence variants was a sequencing artifact.

About this clone: Its cognate antigen is unknown.

The CDR3 is 14 residues long. The germline gives CDR1 LNHDA, CDR2 SQIVND (reference sequence). Trimming at V came to 6 bases and at J to 0 bases, leaving 4 bases not matched to a gene. The rearrangement uses TRBV19 and TRBJ1-1; TRBD1 aligns across 7 bases. The source material was PBMCs. This clonotype was obtained from a man in his forties or fifties in good health and CMV-seronegative. The CDR3 DNA follows: TGTGCCAGTAGGGGACAGAGGATGAACACTGAAGCTTTCTTT. Its protein is CASRGQRMNTEAFF.